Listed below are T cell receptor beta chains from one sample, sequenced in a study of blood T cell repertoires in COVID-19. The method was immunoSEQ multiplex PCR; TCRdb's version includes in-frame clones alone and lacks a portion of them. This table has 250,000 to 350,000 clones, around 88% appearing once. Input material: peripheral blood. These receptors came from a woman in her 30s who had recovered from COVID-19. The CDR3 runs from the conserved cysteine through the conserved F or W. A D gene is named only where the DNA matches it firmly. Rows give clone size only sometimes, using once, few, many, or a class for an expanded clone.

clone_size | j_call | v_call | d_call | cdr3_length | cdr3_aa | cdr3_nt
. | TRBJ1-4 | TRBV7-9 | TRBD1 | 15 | CASSVTGTDNEKLFF | TGTGCCAGCAGCGTAACCGGGACAGATAATGAAAAACTGTTTTTT
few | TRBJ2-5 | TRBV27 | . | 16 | CASSLTGRVVGETQYF | TGTGCCAGCAGTTTAACCGGTAGAGTAGTTGGAGAGACCCAGTACTTC
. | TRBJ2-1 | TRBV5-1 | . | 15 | CASSYRDRYYNEQFF | TGCGCCAGCAGTTATCGAGACAGGTATTACAATGAGCAGTTCTTC
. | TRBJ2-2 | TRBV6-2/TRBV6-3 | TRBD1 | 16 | CASSYGPGQGAGELFF | TGTGCCAGCAGTTACGGCCCGGGACAGGGGGCTGGGGAGCTGTTTTTT
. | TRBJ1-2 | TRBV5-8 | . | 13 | CASSLAGVYGYTF | TGTGCCAGCAGCTTGGCGGGGGTCTATGGCTACACCTTC
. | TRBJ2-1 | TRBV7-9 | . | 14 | CASSLTDSHNEQFF | TGTGCCAGCAGCTTGACGGACAGCCACAATGAGCAGTTCTTC
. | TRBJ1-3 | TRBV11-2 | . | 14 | CASSLGGSGNTIYF | TGTGCCAGCAGCTTAGGAGGTTCTGGAAACACCATATATTTT
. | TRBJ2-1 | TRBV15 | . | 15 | CATSRFAGEPLEQFF | TGTGCCACCAGCAGATTCGCAGGGGAGCCACTTGAGCAGTTCTTC
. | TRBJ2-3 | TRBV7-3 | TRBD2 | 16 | CASSFSGETSTDTQYF | TGTGCCAGCAGCTTTAGCGGGGAGACTAGCACAGATACGCAGTATTTT
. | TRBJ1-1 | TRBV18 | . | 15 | CASSPVGGHEPEAFF | TGTGCCAGCTCACCTGTGGGGGGGCACGAACCTGAAGCTTTCTTT
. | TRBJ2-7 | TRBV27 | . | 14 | CASSKTTVGNEQYF | TGTGCCAGCAGCAAAACCACAGTAGGAAACGAGCAGTACTTC
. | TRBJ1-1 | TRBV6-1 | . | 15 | CASSEAGLLNTEAFF | TGTGCCAGCAGTGAAGCGGGACTGCTGAACACTGAAGCTTTCTTT
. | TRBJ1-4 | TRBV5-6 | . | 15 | CASSILWGEGEKLFF | TGTGCCAGCAGCATCTTGTGGGGAGAGGGTGAAAAACTGTTTTTT
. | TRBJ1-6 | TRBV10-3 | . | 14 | CAISVGQLNSPLHF | TGTGCCATCAGTGTAGGACAGCTGAATTCACCCCTCCACTTT
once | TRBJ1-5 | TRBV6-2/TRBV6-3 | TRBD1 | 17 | CASSIRQGPWGNQPQHF | TGTGCCAGCAGTATCAGACAGGGGCCTTGGGGCAATCAGCCCCAGCATTTT
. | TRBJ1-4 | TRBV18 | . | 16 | CASSPLRERRNEKLFF | TGTGCCAGCTCACCACTGAGGGAGCGACGTAATGAAAAACTGTTTTTT
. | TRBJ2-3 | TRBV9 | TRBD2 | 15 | CASSLKRGRTDTQYF | TGTGCCAGCAGTTTAAAGCGGGGACGCACAGATACGCAGTATTTT
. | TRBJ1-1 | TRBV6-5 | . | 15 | CASSYVQGLPDSTFF | TGTGCCAGCAGTTACGTCCAGGGACTCCCCGACAGTACTTTCTTT
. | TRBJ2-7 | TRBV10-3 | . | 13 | CAISERGSYEQYF | TGTGCCATCAGTGAGAGGGGATCCTACGAGCAGTACTTC
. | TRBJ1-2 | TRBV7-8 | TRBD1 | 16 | CASSSRDRPSGYGYTF | TGTGCCAGCAGCTCACGGGACAGGCCATCAGGATATGGCTACACCTTC
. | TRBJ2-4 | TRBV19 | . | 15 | CASSIVGARDYIQYF | TGTGCCAGTAGTATTGTAGGGGCCAGGGACTACATTCAGTACTTC
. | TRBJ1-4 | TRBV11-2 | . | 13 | CASSSTFPGELFF | TGTGCCAGCAGCTCAACCTTTCCAGGGGAACTGTTTTTT
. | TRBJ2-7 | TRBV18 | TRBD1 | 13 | CASSGQGIHEQYF | TGTGCCAGCTCAGGACAGGGGATCCACGAGCAGTACTTC
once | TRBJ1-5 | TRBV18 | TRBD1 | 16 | CASSPPTGGSNQPQHF | TGTGCCAGCTCACCACCGACAGGGGGAAGCAATCAGCCCCAGCATTTT
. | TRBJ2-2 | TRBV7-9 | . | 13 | CASRTPNTGELFF | TGTGCCAGCCGGACACCGAACACCGGGGAGCTGTTTTTT
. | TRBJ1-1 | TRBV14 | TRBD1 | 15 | CASSPWTGAGTEAFF | TGTGCCAGCAGCCCCTGGACAGGGGCGGGGACTGAAGCTTTCTTT
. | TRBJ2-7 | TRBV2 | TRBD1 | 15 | CASSRGGTGTYEQYF | TGTGCCAGCAGCAGGGGCGGGACAGGGACCTACGAGCAGTACTTC
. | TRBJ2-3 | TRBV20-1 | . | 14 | CSASARSSTDTQYF | TGCAGTGCTAGTGCGCGGTCTAGCACAGATACGCAGTATTTT
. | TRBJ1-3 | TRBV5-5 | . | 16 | CASSLSPDPSGNTIYF | TGTGCCAGCAGCTTGTCCCCAGATCCCTCTGGAAACACCATATATTTT
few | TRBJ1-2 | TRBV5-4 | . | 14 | CASSSPTGNYGYTF | TGTGCCAGCAGCTCCCCCACAGGGAACTATGGCTACACCTTC
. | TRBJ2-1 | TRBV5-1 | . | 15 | CASSLDRASYNEQFF | TGCGCCAGCAGCCTGGACCGAGCCTCCTACAATGAGCAGTTCTTC
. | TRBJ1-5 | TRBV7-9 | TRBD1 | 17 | CASSRTGGQYSNQPQHF | TGTGCCAGCAGCCGGACAGGGGGGCAATATAGCAATCAGCCCCAGCATTTT
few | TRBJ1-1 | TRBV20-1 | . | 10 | CSARQPEAFF | TGCAGTGCCCGACAGCCTGAAGCTTTCTTT
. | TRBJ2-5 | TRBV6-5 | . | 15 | CASSYSGARGETQYF | TGTGCCAGCAGTTACAGTGGGGCGCGTGGAGAGACCCAGTACTTC
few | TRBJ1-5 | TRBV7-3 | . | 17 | CASSWEPREGLDQPQHF | TGTGCCAGCAGCTGGGAACCCAGGGAGGGGTTGGATCAGCCCCAGCATTTT